This T cell receptor (beta chain) emerged from a study of blood T cell repertoires in COVID-19. Under the authors' procedure: The authors estimated nucleated cell counts from reference gene primer amplification. Assay: immunoSEQ multiplex PCR; the TCRdb copy retains only in-frame clones and omits some. The V and J calls and clone size come from that table; D and trimming were worked out from the DNA. Among around 240,000 clones listed, 75% to 85% were seen once. Trimming stripped 7 bases from V and 5 bases from J, with 14 bases between. CDR1 is MNHEY and CDR2 is SVGAGI in the germline V gene. The length of the CDR3 is 14 residues.

The chain has TRBV6-5 and TRBJ2-2; D is perhaps TRBD2 (5 bases). This clonotype was sampled from a woman aged 45-65 years with acute or convalescent COVID-19. The specimen sequenced was peripheral blood. The CDR3 reads CASTRAGGTGELFF. The CDR3 DNA reads as TGTGCCAGCACCCGGGCGGGTGGGACCGGGGAGCTGTTTTTT.